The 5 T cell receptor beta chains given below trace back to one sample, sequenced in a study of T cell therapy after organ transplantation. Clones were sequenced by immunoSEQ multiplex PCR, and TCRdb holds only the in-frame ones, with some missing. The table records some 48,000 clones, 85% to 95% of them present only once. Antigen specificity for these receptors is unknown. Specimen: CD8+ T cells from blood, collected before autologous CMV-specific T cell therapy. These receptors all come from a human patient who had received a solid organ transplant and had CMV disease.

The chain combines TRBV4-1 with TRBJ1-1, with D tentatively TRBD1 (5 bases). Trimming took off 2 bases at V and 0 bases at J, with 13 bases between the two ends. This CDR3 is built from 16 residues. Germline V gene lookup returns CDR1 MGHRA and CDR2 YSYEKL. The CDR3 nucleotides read TGCGCCAGCAGCCAAAAGCCCGGGACTGTGAACACTGAAGCTTTCTTT. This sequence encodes CASSQKPGTVNTEAFF.

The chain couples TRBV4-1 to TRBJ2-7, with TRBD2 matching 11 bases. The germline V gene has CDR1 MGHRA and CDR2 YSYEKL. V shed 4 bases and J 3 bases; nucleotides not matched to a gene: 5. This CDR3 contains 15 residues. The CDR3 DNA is TGCGCCAGCAGCCCTATAGCGGGAGGGCTCTACGAGCAGTACTTC. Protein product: CASSPIAGGLYEQYF.

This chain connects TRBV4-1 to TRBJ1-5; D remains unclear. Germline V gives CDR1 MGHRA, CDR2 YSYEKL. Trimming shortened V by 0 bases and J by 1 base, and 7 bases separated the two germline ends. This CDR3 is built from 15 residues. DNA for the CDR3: TGCGCCAGCAGCCAAGAAGTGGGCAGCAATCAGCCCCAGCATTTT. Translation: CASSQEVGSNQPQHF.

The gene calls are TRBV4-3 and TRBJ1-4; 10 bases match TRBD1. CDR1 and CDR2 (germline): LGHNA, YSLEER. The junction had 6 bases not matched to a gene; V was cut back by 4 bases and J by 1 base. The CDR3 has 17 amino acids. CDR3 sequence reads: CASSLGTGVETNEKLFF. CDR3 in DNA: TGCGCCAGCAGCCTAGGGACAGGGGTGGAAACTAATGAAAAACTGTTTTTT.

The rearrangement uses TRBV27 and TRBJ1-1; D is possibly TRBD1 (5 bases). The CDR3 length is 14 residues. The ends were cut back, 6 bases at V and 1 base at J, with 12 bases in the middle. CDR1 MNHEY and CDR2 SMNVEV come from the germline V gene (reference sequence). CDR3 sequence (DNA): TGTGCCAGCAGCCCCGGGACGGCGAACACTGAAGCTTTCTTT. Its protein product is CASSPGTANTEAFF.